This passage covers 23 T cell receptor beta chains from one sample sequenced in a study of blood T cell repertoires in COVID-19 (dated by TCRdb to 2018 to 2021). Library preparation used the immunoSEQ multiplex PCR assay. Not all clones reach the TCRdb copy of this immuneACCESS table, which keeps in-frame sequences only. Checked studies attribute under half of the gap to unresolved V genes and leave the rest unexplained. The sample data list 350,000 to 400,000 clones, and about 89% of these were observed just once. The ten largest clonotypes hold 3% of the sample. Sample: peripheral blood. The source of these receptors is a woman younger than 45 with COVID-19, enrolled during active disease.

The genes are TRBV28 and TRBJ2-7, with a possible D match to TRBD2 (6 bases). Germline CDR1 reads MDHEN; CDR2 reads SYDVKM. V was shortened by 5 bases and J by 2 bases, with 10 bases between the two germline ends. The CDR3 sequence is 13 residues long. The CDR3 nucleotides read TGTGCCAGCAGTCCGGGAGCAACCTACGAGCAGTACGTC. It yields the protein CASSPGATYEQYV.

The chain carries TRBV6-2 or TRBV6-3 and TRBJ1-5, with a weak D call TRBD1 (5 bases). Trimming stripped 2 bases from V and 0 bases from J, with 17 bases between. This CDR3 spans 18 amino acids. Germline CDR1 MNHEY, CDR2 SVGEGT. The CDR3 here is CASSYGGVYGYSNQPQHF. The CDR3 DNA sequence: TGTGCCAGCAGTTACGGGGGGGTTTACGGATATAGCAATCAGCCCCAGCATTTT.

This rearrangement joins TRBV7-2 to TRBJ2-4; 7 bases are shared with TRBD2. The CDR3 spans 17 residues. The junction had 8 bases not matched to a gene; V was cut back by 0 bases and J by 3 bases. CDR1 and CDR2 from the germline V gene are SGHTA and FQGNSA. This CDR3 is CASSLAGEGTIKNIQYF. In DNA form, the CDR3 reads TGTGCCAGCAGCTTAGCGGGGGAGGGCACTATCAAAAACATTCAGTACTTC. Together with reference TRBV7-2 and TRBJ2-4, the CDR3 gives the full variable domain: GAGVSQSPSNKVTEKGKDVELRCDPISGHTALYWYRQSLGQGLEFLIYFQGNSAPDKSGLPSDRFSAERTGGSVSTLTIQRTQQEDSAVYLCASSLAGEGTIKNIQYFGAGTRLSVL.

The rearrangement joins TRBV19 to TRBJ2-1; D is unresolved. The CDR3 extends over 14 amino acids. Deletions cut 7 bases from V and 3 bases from J, with 13 bases between. Germline CDR1 is LNHDA and CDR2 is SQIVND (reference sequence). The DNA of the CDR3 is TGTGCCAGTAAACCCGGCACAGACTACAATGAGCAGTTCTTC. Its protein is CASKPGTDYNEQFF.

V gene TRBV6-6 combines with J gene TRBJ2-7; 7 positions agree with TRBD1. Germline V gives CDR1 MNHNY, CDR2 SVGAGI (reference sequence). V trimming: 10 bases; J trimming: 3 bases; junction bases outside the gene matches: 6. The CDR3 sequence is 12 residues long. The CDR3 DNA follows: TGTGCCACCGAGGGACAGATCTACGAGCAGTACTTC. Its translation is CATEGQIYEQYF.

The chain has TRBV4-2 and TRBJ1-6; D perhaps matches TRBD1 (5 bases). Trimming took off 1 base at V and 5 bases at J, with 12 bases between the two ends. The germline V gene has CDR1 LGHNA and CDR2 YNFKEQ. CDR3 length: 16 residues. The CDR3 is CASSQARGGDNSPLHF. The CDR3 DNA reads TGTGCCAGCAGCCAAGCTAGGGGCGGGGATAATTCACCCCTCCACTTT.

The chain uses TRBV5-1 and TRBJ1-5; 8 bases agree with TRBD1. The germline gives CDR1 SGHRS, CDR2 YFSETQ. This CDR3 is 15 amino acids long. Trimming cost V 4 bases and J 5 bases; bases outside gene matches: 8. Here the CDR3 reads CASSRRTGMDQPQHF. DNA for the CDR3: TGCGCCAGCAGCCGCCGGACAGGGATGGATCAGCCCCAGCATTTT.

There are a few counts of this clone. The gene calls are TRBV11-2 and TRBJ1-1; D perhaps matches TRBD1 (5 bases). V was pared by 5 bases and J by 4 bases, with 11 bases between. This CDR3 is built from 13 residues. Germline V gives CDR1 SGHAT, CDR2 FQNNGV. The CDR3 sequence is CASSSQGITEAFF. The CDR3, as DNA: TGTGCCAGCAGCAGCCAGGGAATCACTGAAGCTTTCTTT. The entire variable domain, with the rest obtained from reference TRBV11-2 and TRBJ1-1, is as follows: EAGVAQSPRYKIIEKRQSVAFWCNPISGHATLYWYQQILGQGPKLLIQFQNNGVVDDSQLPKDRFSAERLKGVDSTLKIQPAKLEDSAVYLCASSSQGITEAFFGQGTRLTVV.

This chain connects TRBV5-6 to TRBJ2-7; a weak D match, TRBD1 (6 bases). Trimming shortened V by 0 bases and J by 7 bases, and 14 bases separated the two germline ends. Germline CDR1 SGHDT, CDR2 YYEEEE. The CDR3 spans 14 residues. The CDR3 protein is CASSLVQGLREQYV. The CDR3 coding sequence is TGTGCCAGCAGCTTGGTACAGGGCCTTAGAGAGCAGTACGTC.

The chain combines TRBV6-6 with TRBJ2-7, with TRBD1 matching over 7 bases. Germline trimming cut 5 bases from V and 6 bases from J; bases unmatched to any gene: 13. Germline V gives CDR1 MNHNY, CDR2 SVGAGI (reference sequence). The CDR3 consists of 15 residues. In DNA form, the CDR3 reads TGTGCCAGCAGTACCCCTCTTGAGGGGGCCGTCGAGCAGTACGTC. Translating it yields CASSTPLEGAVEQYV.

This rearrangement joins TRBV5-1 to TRBJ2-1; TRBD2 agrees at 12 bases. V dropped 0 bases and J dropped 10; count of bases not matched to a gene: 8. The germline gives CDR1 SGHRS, CDR2 YFSETQ. The CDR3 consists of 16 residues. CDR3 residues: CASSLEALAGGLEQFF. In DNA, the CDR3 is TGCGCCAGCAGCTTGGAGGCGCTAGCGGGGGGGCTCGAGCAGTTCTTC.

The chain combines TRBV25-1 with TRBJ2-3; 8 nucleotides match TRBD2. Germline CDR1 is MGHDK and CDR2 is SYGVNS. Trimming removed 6 bases from V and 5 bases from J; junction bases left unmatched: 4. The CDR3 is 13 residues long. The CDR3 sequence: CASSGGAVDTQYF. Written as DNA, the CDR3 is TGTGCCAGCAGCGGGGGGGCGGTAGATACGCAGTATTTT.

This rearrangement joins TRBV12-5 to TRBJ2-7, with 10 bases fitting TRBD1. CDR3 length: 13 residues. CDR1 and CDR2 (germline): LGHNT, FRNRAP. The V segment lost 6 bases and the J segment 4 bases; nucleotides outside the gene matches: 3. The CDR3 nucleotides are TGTGCTAGTGGCCCGGGACAGGGGTACGAGCAGTACTTC. It specifies CASGPGQGYEQYF.

The chain employs TRBV4-1 and TRBJ1-5; tentative D call: TRBD1 (6 bases). Germline assignment: CDR1 MGHRA and CDR2 YSYEKL. The V and J ends lost 1 base and 0 bases respectively, with 13 bases between them. The CDR3 loop spans 17 amino acids. CDR3 region: CASSQVLGQTSNQPQHF. CDR3 nucleotide sequence: TGCGCCAGCAGCCAAGTTTTGGGACAAACTAGCAATCAGCCCCAGCATTTT.

The gene calls are TRBV12-5 and TRBJ2-1, with 12 bases aligning to TRBD2. Germline V gene sequence: CDR1 LGHNT, CDR2 FRNRAP. The CDR3 runs to 23 residues. V lost 0 bases to trimming and J lost 0 bases; unmatched junction nucleotides: 18. The DNA of the CDR3 is TGTGCTAGTGGTTTGGTACTAAGTTTGGCGGAGACTAGCGGGAGTAGCTCCTACAATGAGCAGTTCTTC. It translates to CASGLVLSLAETSGSSSYNEQFF. Full variable domain (missing parts from reference TRBV12-5 and TRBJ2-1): DARVTQTPRHKVTEMGQEVTMRCQPILGHNTVFWYRQTMMQGLELLAYFRNRAPLDDSGMPKDRFSAEMPDATLATLKIQPSEPRDSAVYFCASGLVLSLAETSGSSSYNEQFFGPGTRLTVL.

The J gene is TRBJ1-4, the V gene TRBV19, with 9 bases identical to TRBD1. The V gene end was trimmed by 10 bases and the J gene end by 7 bases; junction bases not matched to a gene: 7. The CDR3 is made up of 13 amino acids. Germline CDR1 LNHDA, CDR2 SQIVND (reference sequence). CDR3 sequence: CATKTGGGEKLFF. The CDR3 DNA reads TGTGCCACCAAAACAGGGGGCGGTGAAAAACTGTTTTTT.

The chain combines TRBV20-1 with TRBJ2-1; TRBD1 is a possible D gene (5 bases). This CDR3 comprises 11 residues. Germline-derived CDR1 and CDR2 are DFQATT and SNEGSKA (reference sequence). DNA for the CDR3: TGCAGCCTGGGGCCAAACAATGAGCAGTTCTTC. Residues: CSLGPNNEQFF.

This chain joins TRBV19 and TRBJ2-1; 11 bases align to TRBD2. Germline V lookup: CDR1 LNHDA, CDR2 SQIVND (reference sequence). The V segment lost 5 bases and the J segment 8 bases; nucleotides outside the gene matches: 11. The CDR3 contains 16 residues. The CDR3: CASSVLTSGSDDEQFF. The CDR3 nucleotides read TGTGCCAGTAGTGTCCTCACTAGCGGGAGCGATGATGAGCAGTTCTTC.

The chain couples TRBV2 to TRBJ2-5; unclear D gene. V lost 7 bases and J 3 bases, leaving 15 bases between the germline ends. There are 14 residues in the CDR3. Germline V gives CDR1 SNHLY, CDR2 FYNNEI. The CDR3 region is CASKRANGEETQYF. DNA of the CDR3: TGTGCCAGCAAGCGAGCGAACGGTGAAGAGACCCAGTACTTC.

This chain uses TRBV10-3 with TRBJ2-1; a weak D match, TRBD1 (6 bases). The CDR3 has 13 amino acids. Trimming pared 1 base from V and 8 bases from J, leaving 9 bases between. Germline CDR1 reads ENHRY; CDR2 reads SYGVKD. The CDR3 reads CAISEYPGDEQFF. The CDR3 nucleotides are TGTGCCATCAGTGAGTACCCAGGGGATGAGCAGTTCTTC.

The CDR3 loop reads CASSVGGGSFTEAFF. In DNA, the CDR3 is TGTGCCAGCAGCGTGGGGGGGGGTTCCTTCACTGAAGCTTTCTTT. The chain carries TRBV7-6 and TRBJ1-1, with D possibly being TRBD1 (5 bases). There are 15 residues in the CDR3. Germline assignment: CDR1 SGHVS and CDR2 FNYEAQ. V shed 5 bases and J shed 4 bases, with 17 bases lying between them.

V gene TRBV10-2 combines with J gene TRBJ2-7; unclear D gene. The CDR3 has 13 residues. Trimming took off 4 bases at V and 7 bases at J, with 14 bases between the two ends. The germline CDR1 and CDR2 sequences are WSHSY and SAAADI. CDR3 DNA: TGCGCCAGCAGTGCCCACTTTACCCGTGAGCAGTACTTC. Translated: CASSAHFTREQYF.

V usage is TRBV4-3 and J usage is TRBJ1-1; D possibly corresponds to TRBD1 (6 bases). V lost 2 bases and J lost 4, with 11 bases in between. The germline V gene has CDR1 LGHNA and CDR2 YSLEER. This CDR3 region has 14 residues. The CDR3, as DNA: TGCGCCAGCAGCCAATCGACAGGTTCCACTGAAGCTTTCTTT. As protein: CASSQSTGSTEAFF.